This TCR beta chain was profiled in a study of cytomegalovirus exposure and HLA in healthy donors. This table comes from immunoSEQ multiplex PCR, and its TCRdb copy is limited to in-frame clones, with some not included. The repertoire holds 250,000 to 400,000 clones, with roughly 90% as singletons. The germline V gene has CDR1 MNHEY and CDR2 SMNVEV (reference sequence). The CDR3 loop spans 13 amino acids. Trimming removed 4 bases at V and 1 base at J, with 7 bases between. The TCR sequence derives from a man younger than 45 in good health and CMV-seronegative. The chain is built from TRBV27 and TRBJ1-1; unclear D gene. The material sequenced was PBMCs. CDR3 in DNA: TGTGCCAGCAGTTGGACTGCGAACACTGAAGCTTTCTTT. Its translation: CASSWTANTEAFF.